This T cell receptor beta chain was captured by sequencing in a study of cytomegalovirus exposure and HLA in healthy donors (dated by TCRdb to 2016 to 2017). Some background on the complete study: An earlier analysis of a few hundred of the donors reported 276 Gb of sequence data and 95 million to 130 million unique TCR beta sequences obtained from around 190 million T cells. Around 300 gigabases of sequencing data and 78 million or so unique TCR sequences were included in an early release covering about 600 HLA-typed donors. The genetic ancestry cluster associated with self-reported Caucasian donors included 80% to 90% of the 398 genotyped donors. The study aimed to test whether signatures of past pathogen exposure could be identified by cataloging public T cell receptors. The study used immunosequencing to profile the T cell repertoires of approximately 690 subjects and linked those repertoires to cytomegalovirus serostatus. Besides the first cohort of roughly 700 subjects, a separate validation cohort made up of around 120 different subjects was used. To predict cytomegalovirus infection status, the study brought together high-throughput TCR immunosequencing, statistical association of individual TCRs with disease status, and machine learning. A later analysis re-examined previously published TCR beta repertoires from about 670 donors and added high-resolution HLA genotyping to investigate patterns of TCR occurrence. In the later analysis, no new phenotypic data were used to find candidate immune exposures; instead, reliance was placed on TCR beta sequences and their occurrence across donors. An earlier analysis of 587 of the donors used high-throughput TCR beta sequencing to judge whether each TCR beta V gene segment behaved as functional or pseudogenic. Donor age, sex, ethnicity and CMV serostatus were collected together with the repertoire data. Genome-wide SNP genotypes for about 55% of the 666 donors were used in a later genetic analysis, which treated that subset as a discovery cohort. Every discovery cohort repertoire had been produced on one sequencing platform. Class I and class II HLA loci were covered by the typing at four-digit resolution. The number of typed donors differed by locus: about 620-630 for A, B, C, DRB1 and DQB1; 522 for DQA1; approximately 600 for DPA1; and roughly 490 for DPB1. Because of strong linkage in the cohort, four to six DR-DQ haplotypes were treated as single units for association and clustering. Among 398 genotyped donors of the cohort, an average of about 240,000 unique TCR beta nucleotide sequences were sequenced per donor, about a sixth of them non-productive. Here is what the overall study found, with its caveats: In a later analysis, HLA-associated TCR beta chains showed more clonal expansion and lower generation probabilities than non-associated chains that were equally common. The study listed over 150 TCR beta chains as associated with cytomegalovirus. Specific HLA alleles were associated with some 15,000 TCR beta sequences at a false discovery rate of 0.05 in a later analysis. Immune exposure information for the cohort was limited to CMV serostatus. In a later genetic analysis, fewer N-insertions in productive TCRs were reported among donors in an Asian-associated ancestry cluster than the approximately 670-donor mean. Because counts were too low, seventeen rarely observed V segments, including chromosome 9 orphons, were left out of the earlier analysis of a few hundred of the donors. Because HLA typing was unavailable for some donors at each locus, only the typed subset was used in association tests. In an earlier analysis of about 600 of the donors, most TCR beta V segments appeared in productive rearrangements about 90% or about 30% of the time, broadly matching IMGT annotations. A later analysis reported that several top co-occurrence clusters appeared linked to parvovirus B19, influenza, CMV and Epstein-Barr virus. A later genetic analysis associated a missense DCLRE1C variant with V-gene and J-gene trimming of TCR beta chains, and an independent cohort replicated the association. The authors suggested that the approach could potentially be generalized to other disease states and immunological phenotypes. According to a later analysis, TCR association rates differed among HLA loci, with DRB1 alleles showing the most associated TCRs and HLA-C alleles showing the fewest. Presence/absence analyses assumed roughly uniform sequencing depth across donors, an assumption that may not hold. The sequencing pipeline was judged likely to have produced a cluster of highly shared sequence variants as a technical artifact. Linkage disequilibrium might explain the correlated functional status among segregating V segments, but an unknown experimental factor could not be excluded. While some public TCRs were present in many individuals, most TCR sequences turned up only very rarely across donors. When HLA alleles, especially DR and DQ, strongly co-occurred, attributing TCR associations to individual alleles was difficult. This cohort had only TCR beta chains sequenced, and the lack of alpha or paired-chain data limited which features could be detected. A further reported finding was that TCR beta sequences accurately predicted the HLA-A and HLA-B alleles for most subjects in the first cohort. A later analysis found that most CMV-associated TCR beta chains appeared HLA-restricted, with HLA associations seemingly driven largely by CMV exposure. A few of the identified cytomegalovirus-associated TCR beta chains were confirmed in vitro to be specific for cytomegalovirus antigens. The classifier was reported to diagnose cytomegalovirus status with high specificity and sensitivity in both the original cohort and the validation cohort.

The cohort was made up of about 610 healthy bone marrow donors. At the time of sampling, every cohort member was nominally healthy, though immune exposures that went unrecorded were likely present. The donor was CMV seronegative and belonged to the group of 380 or so seronegative cohort members. A peripheral blood sample was collected from each donor, and TCR beta sequencing was performed on peripheral blood mononuclear cells. Genomic DNA extraction from the blood cell samples was performed with the Qiagen DNeasy Blood Extraction Kit. Receptors were amplified or captured by the immunoSEQ multiplex PCR assay. A mixture of 60 forward primers for TCR Vbeta segments and 13 reverse primers for TCR Jbeta segments was used in the multiplex PCR. A multiplex PCR assay on genomic DNA amplified the CDR3 region of rearranged TCR beta genes. Amplified TCR beta libraries were sequenced as 87-base-pair reads on the Illumina HiSeq System. The paper's processing steps were these. A later analysis tallied 75 million to 85 million unique TCR beta chains across the approximately 670 repertoires, and approximately 12 million of those chains were shared by two or more donors. To remove PCR and sequencing errors, raw reads were error-corrected and collapsed into unique sequences using a nearest-neighbor algorithm that merged closely related sequences. CDR3 sequences were aligned to IMGT reference sequences to assign V, D and J gene segments. For a sequence to be retained, at least a six-nucleotide match to both a V gene segment and a J gene segment was required. A rearrangement was called productive if the CDR3 had no stop codons and remained in frame with V and J, and every other rearrangement was called non-productive. CDR3 was defined by IMGT convention, running from the second conserved V-encoded cysteine to the conserved J-encoded phenylalanine. The earlier analysis of 500 to 650 of the donors excluded any sequence lacking an unambiguous match to a single V gene segment. An earlier analysis of almost 600 of the donors classified V segments as functional when productive rearrangements were above 56.7% and as segregating when the standard deviation between donors was above 5%. A statistical classification framework was developed to diagnose cytomegalovirus status using the catalog of TCR beta chain sequences. V and J gene assignment, in a later analysis, came from comparing TCR nucleotide sequences with IMGT/GENE-DB human TR gene sequences. Using the TCRdist pipeline, a later analysis assigned CDR3 sequences along with most-parsimonious VDJ recombination scenarios. In a later analysis, each TCR beta chain was defined by its CDR3 amino acid sequence together with its V-gene family, and reads without a unique V-gene family were excluded. In a later analysis, fewer than 650 highly shared, low-generation-probability nucleotide sequences were removed to address suspected cross-contamination and a sequencing artifact. A later analysis calculated a clonal expansion index for each public chain from normalized within-repertoire ranks of inferred template counts. A later analysis computed generation probabilities with a VDJ recombination model fitted to out-of-frame rearrangements, and checked the results against IGoR. In a later analysis, hypergeometric tests were used to score TCR-TCR, TCR-HLA and TCR-CMV co-occurrence, with a repertoire-size bias correction applied to TCR pairs. To estimate false discovery rates, a later analysis permuted the HLA or CMV assignments 20 times. In a later analysis, co-occurring TCRs were grouped with DBSCAN, and TCRdist sequence similarity was added when clustering was performed within HLA-allele-positive subsets. For co-occurrence clustering, repertoires with fewer than 30,000 or more than 120,000 public chains were excluded, along with five repertoires with anomalous nucleotide sharing. TCRdb stores this immuneACCESS table with in-frame sequences only. Part of the clones is absent; in the studies checked, under half of the shortfall reflects unresolved V genes, and no reason is known for the rest. V and J calls and clone size are given by that table; D and trimming were obtained from the DNA. This sample gives approximately 120,000 clones in total; approximately 79% of them show up just once. The ten largest account for 3% to 4% of the sample.

With respect to this clone: The antigen it recognizes is unknown. One base away there is no much larger clone; base qualities are not given.

Material for sequencing was PBMCs. The sequence was collected from a man aged 25 to 40 in good health and CMV-seronegative.

The CDR3 region: CSVEAGTSGGSTQYF. The bases read TGCAGCGTTGAAGCAGGGACTAGCGGGGGCAGTACGCAGTATTTT. This sequence uses TRBV29-1 and TRBJ2-3; TRBD2 fits 14 bases in the junction. Taken from the germline V gene, the CDR1 and CDR2 loops are SQVTM and ANQGSEA. V lost 1 base and J lost 8 bases, and the count of bases not matched to a germline gene is 5. The CDR3 numbers 15 residues from cysteine through phenylalanine. The kept DNA is CDR3 alone, 45 bases in frame from the first base.